This paragraph covers one T cell receptor beta chain sequence. This sample is part of a study of T cell changes during pregnancy in multiple sclerosis. Trimming removed 6 bases from V and 0 bases from J, with 12 bases in between. Germline CDR1 reads SNHLY; CDR2 reads FYNNEI. The CDR3 has 16 residues. Assay: immunoSEQ multiplex PCR; the TCRdb copy retains only in-frame clones and omits some. Of 20,000 to 25,000 clones in the sample, approximately 90% were seen once. The clonotype comes from a female donor with multiple sclerosis, enrolled in a pregnancy study. This sample comprised CD4+ T cells from peripheral blood mononuclear cells, obtained in the third trimester of pregnancy. The chain uses TRBV2 and TRBJ1-6; a weak D match, TRBD1 (5 bases). CDR3 in DNA: TGTGCCAGCAGGGCAGGGTTTAGCTCCTATAATTCACCCCTCCACTTT. Translated, it gives CASRAGFSSYNSPLHF.